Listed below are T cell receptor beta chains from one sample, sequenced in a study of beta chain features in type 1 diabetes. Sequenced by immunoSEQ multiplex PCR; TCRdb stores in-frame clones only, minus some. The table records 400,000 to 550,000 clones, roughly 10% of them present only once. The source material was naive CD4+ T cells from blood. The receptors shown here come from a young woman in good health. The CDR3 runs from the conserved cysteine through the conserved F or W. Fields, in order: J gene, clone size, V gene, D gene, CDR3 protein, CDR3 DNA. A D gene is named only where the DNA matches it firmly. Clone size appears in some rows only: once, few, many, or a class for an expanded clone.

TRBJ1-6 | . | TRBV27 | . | CASSATNRNSPLHF | TGTGCCAGCAGTGCCACTAACAGGAATTCACCCCTCCACTTT
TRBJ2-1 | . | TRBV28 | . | CASSLGGYNEQFF | TGTGCCAGCAGTTTGGGTGGGTACAATGAGCAGTTCTTC
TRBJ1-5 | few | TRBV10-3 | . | CAISEGGAPNQPQHF | TGTGCCATCAGTGAGGGAGGGGCCCCTAATCAGCCCCAGCATTTT
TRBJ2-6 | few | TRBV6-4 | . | CASSRGFNSGANVLTF | TGTGCCAGCAGTAGGGGTTTCAACTCTGGGGCCAACGTCCTGACTTTC
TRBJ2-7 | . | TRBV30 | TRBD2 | CAWGDSGRAYKQYF | TGTGCCTGGGGAGACAGCGGGAGAGCATACAAGCAGTACTTC
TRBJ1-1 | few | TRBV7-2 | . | CASSLVLGVGTEAFF | TGTGCCAGCAGCTTAGTTCTAGGGGTGGGCACTGAAGCTTTCTTT
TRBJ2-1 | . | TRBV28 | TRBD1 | CASSRTGDRNEQFF | TGTGCCAGCAGTCGGACAGGGGATAGGAATGAGCAGTTCTTC
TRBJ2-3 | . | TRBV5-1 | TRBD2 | CASSPGLASTDTQYF | TGCGCCAGCAGCCCCGGACTAGCTAGCACAGATACGCAGTATTTT
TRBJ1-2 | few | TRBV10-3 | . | CAISELSPYGYTF | TGTGCCATCAGTGAGTTGTCCCCTTATGGCTACACCTTC
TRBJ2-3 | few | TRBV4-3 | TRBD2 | CASSQNSGVLADTQYF | TGCGCCAGCAGCCAAAATAGCGGGGTGTTGGCAGATACGCAGTATTTT
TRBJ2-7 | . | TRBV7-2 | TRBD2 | CASSPAGLALEQYF | TGTGCCAGCAGCCCCGCCGGACTAGCTCTAGAGCAGTACTTC
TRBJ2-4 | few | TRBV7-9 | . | CASSLSNIQYF | TGTGCCAGCAGCTTATCCAACATTCAGTACTTC
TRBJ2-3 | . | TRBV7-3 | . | CASSLSGLSTDTQYF | TGTGCCAGCAGCTTATCGGGGCTAAGCACAGATACGCAGTATTTT
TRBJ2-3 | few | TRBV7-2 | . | CASSRTDLQVTDTQYF | TGTGCCAGCAGCCGCACAGACCTACAGGTCACAGATACGCAGTATTTT
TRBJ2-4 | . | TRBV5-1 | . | CASSYDATGPSPIQYF | TGCGCCAGCAGTTATGATGCGACAGGTCCATCACCCATTCAGTACTTC
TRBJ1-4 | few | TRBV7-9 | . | CASSLKGTNEKLFF | TGTGCCAGCAGCCTAAAGGGGACTAATGAAAAACTGTTTTTT
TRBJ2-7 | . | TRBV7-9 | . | CASSLGDRSWDEQYF | TGTGCCAGCAGCTTGGGAGACAGGTCCTGGGACGAGCAGTACTTC
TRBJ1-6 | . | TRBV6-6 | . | CASRGMDYSPLHF | TGTGCCAGCCGGGGGATGGACTATTCACCCCTCCACTTT
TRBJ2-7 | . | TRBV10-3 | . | CAIGGPTGTSEQYF | TGTGCCATCGGGGGGCCGACAGGGACGAGCGAGCAGTACTTC
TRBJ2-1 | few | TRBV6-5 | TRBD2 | CASSYSGGRSNEQFF | TGTGCCAGCAGTTACTCGGGCGGGAGAAGCAATGAGCAGTTCTTC
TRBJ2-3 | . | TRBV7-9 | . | CASSLASVSTDTQYF | TGTGCCAGCAGCTTAGCATCTGTTAGCACAGATACGCAGTATTTT
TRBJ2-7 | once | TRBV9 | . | CASSVQRGGEQYF | TGTGCCAGCAGCGTACAGAGAGGGGGCGAGCAGTACTTC
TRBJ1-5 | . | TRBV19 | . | CASSPRTASNQPQHF | TGTGCCAGTAGTCCTAGAACTGCGAGCAATCAGCCCCAGCATTTT
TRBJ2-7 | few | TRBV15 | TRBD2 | CATSRDRTSSYEQYF | TGTGCCACCAGCAGAGATCGGACTAGCAGCTACGAGCAGTACTTC
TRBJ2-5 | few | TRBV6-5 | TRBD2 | CASSVQGLAARTQYF | TGTGCCAGCAGTGTACAGGGACTAGCGGCTCGGACCCAGTACTTC
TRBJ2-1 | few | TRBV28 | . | CASITQGSINEQFF | TGTGCCAGCATTACTCAGGGGTCCATCAATGAGCAGTTCTTC
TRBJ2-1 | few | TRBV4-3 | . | CASSQDALAALSHSYNEQFF | TGCGCCAGCAGCCAAGACGCTTTGGCGGCCCTTAGCCATTCCTACAATGAGCAGTTCTTC
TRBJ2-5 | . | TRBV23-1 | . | CASSQGPGARAQETQYF | TGCGCCAGCAGTCAAGGCCCCGGGGCTCGGGCCCAAGAGACCCAGTACTTC
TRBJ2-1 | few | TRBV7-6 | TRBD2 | CASSPSSGRGYNEQFF | TGTGCCAGCAGCCCTTCTAGCGGGAGGGGATACAATGAGCAGTTCTTC
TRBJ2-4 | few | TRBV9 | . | CASSVDGYRQYF | TGTGCCAGCAGCGTAGATGGGTATCGCCAGTACTTC
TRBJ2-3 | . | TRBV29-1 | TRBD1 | CSARDRGPTDTQYF | TGCAGCGCCCGGGACAGGGGGCCCACAGATACGCAGTATTTT